The 21 T cell receptor beta chains reported below all come from one sample, sequenced in a study of blood T cell repertoires in COVID-19. Sequenced by immunoSEQ multiplex PCR; TCRdb stores in-frame clones only, minus some. The top ten clones hold 7.8% of a sample with some 500,000 clones, around nine tenths of them seen once. The sequenced sample was peripheral blood. The source of these receptors is a woman between 50 and 59 years old with COVID-19, enrolled during active disease.

This clone came up once. The same CDR3 can be traced to other DNA sequences in this sample. This chain uses TRBV20-1 with TRBJ1-2; D is possibly TRBD1 (5 bases). Germline lookup yields CDR1 DFQATT and CDR2 SNEGSKA (reference sequence). The CDR3 runs to 13 residues. Deletions cut 3 bases from V and 2 bases from J, with 10 bases between. The CDR3 loop is CSASAGGNYGYTF. CDR3 bases: TGCAGTGCTAGTGCCGGGGGAAACTATGGCTACACCTTC.

This clone was found once. This rearrangement joins TRBV18 to TRBJ2-3; unclear D gene. V gave up 3 bases and J gave up 4 bases, with 11 bases separating them. This CDR3 comprises 14 residues. The germline gives CDR1 KGHSH, CDR2 LQKENI. Here the CDR3 DNA reads TGTGCCAGCTCACCCGGAAGACTGCCAGATACGCAGTATTTT. It is translated as CASSPGRLPDTQYF.

The V call is TRBV28, the J call TRBJ1-1; maybe TRBD1 (6 bases). The CDR3 spans 13 residues. Germline V CDR1 and CDR2: MDHEN, SYDVKM. V lost 6 bases to trimming and J lost 0 bases, with 8 bases between them. CDR3: CASRGTLNTEAFF. CDR3 nucleotide sequence: TGTGCCAGCAGAGGGACATTGAACACTGAAGCTTTCTTT.

The chain combines TRBV28 with TRBJ1-2; D perhaps matches TRBD1 (6 bases). Trimming left V 6 bases short and J 0 bases short, with 11 bases between. The CDR3 extends over 14 amino acids. The germline CDR1 and CDR2 sequences are MDHEN and SYDVKM. For the CDR3, the DNA is TGTGCCAGCAGCGAGACAGGAGCTAACTATGGCTACACCTTC. This gives the protein CASSETGANYGYTF.

The chain employs TRBV7-6 and TRBJ1-2; D not certain. Germline V CDR1 and CDR2: SGHVS, FNYEAQ. This CDR3 is 12 amino acids long. Trimming shortened V by 2 bases and J by 10 bases, and 11 bases separated the two germline ends. This CDR3 reads CASSLSGSAYTF. As DNA, the CDR3 is TGTGCCAGCAGCTTAAGTGGGAGCGCCTACACCTTC.

CDR3 sequence: CSGSGGNYGYTF. As DNA, the CDR3 is TGCAGCGGATCAGGGGGAAACTATGGCTACACCTTC. The genes are TRBV29-1 and TRBJ1-2; 7 bases map to TRBD1. Germline V gene sequence: CDR1 SQVTM, CDR2 ANQGSEA. Trimming at V came to 7 bases and at J to 2 bases, leaving 4 bases not matched to a gene. CDR3 length equals 12 residues.

The CDR3 bases are TGTGCCAGCAGCTTGGTAGGACGGACACCGAACACTGAAGCTTTCTTT. Amino acid sequence: CASSLVGRTPNTEAFF. The rearrangement uses TRBV5-4 and TRBJ1-1; the D gene is possibly TRBD1 (5 bases). The germline V and J ends were trimmed by 0 bases and 1 base, with 13 bases remaining between them. Germline-derived CDR1 and CDR2 are SGHNT and YYREEE (reference sequence). CDR3 length: 16 amino acids.

This rearrangement joins TRBV5-6 to TRBJ1-2; D possibly corresponds to TRBD1 (6 bases). With 2 bases removed from V and 6 bases from J, the gap between germline ends came to 14 bases. The V gene's germline CDR1 is SGHDT and CDR2 YYEEEE. The CDR3 is 14 residues long. CDR3 residues: CASSLIGGPDGYTF. The CDR3 DNA follows: TGTGCCAGCAGCTTAATCGGGGGGCCGGATGGCTACACCTTC.

This clone was seen just once. This sequence joins TRBV27 and TRBJ1-2; D unclear. Germline V lookup: CDR1 MNHEY, CDR2 SMNVEV (reference sequence). The CDR3 consists of 14 residues. V dropped 7 bases and J dropped 4 bases, with 16 bases sitting between them. The CDR3 coding sequence is TGTGCCAGCAAACAAGGGAGGCAGGCCTATGGCTACACCTTC. This gives the protein CASKQGRQAYGYTF.

The V and J genes are TRBV3-1 (or the pseudogene TRBV3-2) and TRBJ2-1; D perhaps matches TRBD1 (5 bases). Per the germline V gene, CDR1 is LGHDT and CDR2 is YNNKEL (reference sequence). Trimming removed 8 bases from V and 4 bases from J, with 6 bases in between. The CDR3 has 11 residues. CDR3 in amino acids: CASQGYNEQFF. CDR3 DNA: TGTGCCAGCCAGGGATACAATGAGCAGTTCTTC.

V is TRBV6-5 and J is TRBJ1-2, with D possibly TRBD1 on 5 matching bases. Trimming shortened V by 5 bases and J by 5 bases, and 15 bases separated the two germline ends. In germline, CDR1 is MNHEY, CDR2 SVGAGI. CDR3 size: 14 residues. DNA for the CDR3: TGTGCCAGCAGTCCCAACCCAGGGTCGTATGGCTACACCTTC. Translation gives CASSPNPGSYGYTF.

The chain joins TRBV7-7 to TRBJ2-5; 13 bases match TRBD2. Trimming removed 6 bases from V and 5 bases from J; junction bases left unmatched: 9. The CDR3 length is 16 residues. The V gene's germline CDR1 is SSHAT and CDR2 FNYEAQ (reference sequence). This chain's CDR3 is CASSLTSGGALETQYF. As DNA, the CDR3 is TGTGCCAGCAGTCTCACTAGCGGGGGGGCTTTGGAGACCCAGTACTTC.

The J gene is TRBJ1-6, the V gene TRBV2; possible D gene TRBD1, 5 bases. The V end was cut by 5 bases, the J end by 11 bases, with 13 bases between. Germline CDR1 is SNHLY and CDR2 is FYNNEI. The CDR3 length is 13 residues. In DNA form, the CDR3 reads TGTGCCAGCAGTTCACAGGTTTCAACACCCCTCCACTTT. Its translation is CASSSQVSTPLHF. Variable domain in full (rest from reference TRBV2 and TRBJ1-6): EPEVTQTPSHQVTQMGQEVILRCVPISNHLYFYWYRQILGQKVEFLVSFYNNEISEKSEIFDDQFSVERPDGSNFTLKIRSTKLEDSAMYFCASSSQVSTPLHFGNGTRLTVT.

This clone was picked up one time. The chain is built from TRBV7-9 and TRBJ2-1, with D unresolved. Germline CDR1 reads SEHNR; CDR2 reads FQNEAQ (reference sequence). V was pared by 2 bases and J by 3 bases, with 8 bases between. CDR3 length: 14 amino acids. CDR3 bases: TGTGCCAGCAGCTTAATGTCAGGCTACAATGAGCAGTTCTTC. As protein: CASSLMSGYNEQFF. The full variable domain, completed using reference TRBV7-9 and TRBJ2-1, is DTGVSQNPRHKITKRGQNVTFRCDPISEHNRLYWYRQTLGQGPEFLTYFQNEAQLEKSRLLSDRFSAERPKGSFSTLEIQRTEQGDSAMYLCASSLMSGYNEQFFGPGTRLTVL.

This clone was found a few times. The genes are TRBV7-3 and TRBJ2-7; TRBD2 agrees at 8 bases. The germline CDR1 and CDR2 sequences are SGHTA and FQGTGA. This CDR3 contains 13 residues. V shed 8 bases, J shed 6 bases, and the junction held 9 bases outside the gene matches. The CDR3 sequence is CASARAGVPEQYF. The DNA of the CDR3 is TGTGCCAGCGCGAGAGCGGGGGTACCCGAGCAGTACTTC.

V and J are TRBV6-4 and TRBJ2-3; 9 bases are a match to TRBD2. The V gene's germline CDR1 is MRHNA and CDR2 SNTAGT. J gave up 0 bases and V 4 bases, and 2 bases lay outside the gene matches. CDR3 size: 15 residues. The CDR3 bases are TGTGCCAGCAGTGTTACTAGCGGGAGCACAGATACGCAGTATTTT. Translating gives CASSVTSGSTDTQYF.

The V and J genes are TRBV11-3 and TRBJ2-7; a possible D gene is TRBD1 (6 bases). Trimming cost V 3 bases and J 2 bases, with 8 bases left between them. Germline CDR1 reads SGHNT; CDR2 reads YENEEA. The CDR3 extends over 13 amino acids. The DNA for the CDR3 is TGTGCCAGCAGCTTGGACAGCACCTACGAGCAGTACTTC. It yields the protein CASSLDSTYEQYF. Supplemented by reference TRBV11-3 and TRBJ2-7, the full variable domain reads EAGVVQSPRYKIIEKKQPVAFWCNPISGHNTLYWYLQNLGQGPELLIRYENEEAVDDSQLPKDRFSAERLKGVDSTLKIQPAELGDSAVYLCASSLDSTYEQYFGPGTRLTVT.

The V call is TRBV6-5, the J call TRBJ1-2, with TRBD1 matching over 7 bases. Unmatched junction bases numbered 6, after V lost 0 bases and J lost 8 bases. Per the germline V gene, CDR1 is MNHEY and CDR2 is SVGAGI. The CDR3 loop spans 14 amino acids. CDR3 DNA sequence: TGTGCCAGCAGTTACTCAACAGGGGTCCACGGCTACACCTTC. Protein sequence: CASSYSTGVHGYTF.

CDR3 protein: CASSQRGRRFRDPNEKLFF. The CDR3 bases are TGTGCCAGCAGTCAACGCGGTAGAAGGTTCCGAGACCCTAATGAAAAACTGTTTTTT. The rearrangement uses TRBV6-6 and TRBJ1-4; no clear D. In germline, CDR1 is MNHNY, CDR2 SVGAGI (reference sequence). The CDR3 loop spans 19 amino acids. V was pared by 5 bases and J by 3 bases, with 25 bases between.

The chain combines TRBV5-1 with TRBJ1-1, with D perhaps matching TRBD1 (5 bases). CDR1 and CDR2 from the germline V gene are SGHRS and YFSETQ. V was pared by 4 bases and J by 6 bases, with 16 bases between. CDR3 length: 14 residues. The CDR3: CASSPRLGRAEAFF. CDR3 bases: TGCGCCAGCAGCCCGAGGTTAGGCAGGGCTGAAGCTTTCTTT.

The J gene is TRBJ1-1, the V gene TRBV5-6; TRBD1 might be the D (6 bases). Trimming shortened V by 4 bases and J by 2 bases, and 12 bases separated the two germline ends. This CDR3 region has 14 residues. Germline values: CDR1 SGHDT, CDR2 YYEEEE. The CDR3 region has the DNA TGTGCCAGCAGCCTACCGACAGGTAACACTGAAGCTTTCTTT. This sequence encodes CASSLPTGNTEAFF.